This T cell receptor (beta chain) is drawn from a study of shared clonotypes between healthy human individuals. Germline V gene lookup returns CDR1 MNHEY and CDR2 SMNVEV (reference sequence). This CDR3 contains 15 residues. Trimming took 10 bases from V and 4 from J; bases not matched to a gene: 11. Original methodology: ImmunoSEQ sequences covered only the junction and lacked quality scores; filtering therefore differed. The protocol was immunoSEQ multiplex PCR, while the TCRdb copy is restricted to in-frame clones and leaves out a portion. The V and J calls and the clone size are those of that table, but D and trimming were determined from the DNA. The sample contains approximately 1.5 million clones, nearly 99% of which appear only once. Naive CD4+ cells were CD45RA-selected; the remaining cells were memory.

V gene TRBV27 combines with J gene TRBJ2-5, with 11 bases fitting TRBD2. The sequencing input was naive CD4+ T cells sorted from blood. Subset described: CD45RA+ positively selected. This receptor was identified in a man aged 25-45 years in good health. CDR3 coding DNA: TGTGCCACCCCTGTTAGCGGGGGGGATCGAGAGACCCAGTACTTC. Protein sequence: CATPVSGGDRETQYF.